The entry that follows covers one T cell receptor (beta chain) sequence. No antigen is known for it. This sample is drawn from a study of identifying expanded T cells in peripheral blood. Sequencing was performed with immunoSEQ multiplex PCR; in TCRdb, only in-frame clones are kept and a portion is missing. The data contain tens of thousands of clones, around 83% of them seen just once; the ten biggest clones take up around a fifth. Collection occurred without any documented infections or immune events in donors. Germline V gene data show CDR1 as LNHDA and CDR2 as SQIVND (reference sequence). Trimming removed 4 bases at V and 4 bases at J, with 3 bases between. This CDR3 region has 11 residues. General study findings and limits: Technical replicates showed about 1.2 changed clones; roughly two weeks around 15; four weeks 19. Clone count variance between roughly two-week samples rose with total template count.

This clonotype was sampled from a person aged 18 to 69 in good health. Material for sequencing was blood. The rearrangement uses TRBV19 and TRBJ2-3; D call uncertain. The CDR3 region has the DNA TGTGCCAGTAGTAGGTCAGATACGCAGTATTTT. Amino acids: CASSRSDTQYF.